This TCR beta chain came from a study of shared clonotypes between healthy human individuals. At the level of the study: Per donor, three plates held CD4 naive cells, three held CD4 memory, two held CD8 naive and one held CD8 memory.

The protocol was immunoSEQ multiplex PCR, while the TCRdb copy is restricted to in-frame clones and leaves out a portion. The table lists about 2.2 million clones, approximately 92% of them singletons. This CDR3 spans 14 amino acids. The germline CDR1 and CDR2 sequences are MGHDK and SYGVNS. The V segment lost 1 base and the J segment 6 bases; nucleotides outside the gene matches: 5. In the naive CD8 group, cells lacked CD45RO and were positively selected for CCR7, so terminally differentiated effector memory CD45RA+ cells were left out. Material for sequencing was naive CD8+ T cells from PBMCs. This clonotype was sampled from a man aged 18 to 29 in good health. Some clones in this sample may be carry-over from other donors' samples. The chain joins TRBV25-1 to TRBJ1-2; 7 positions agree with TRBD1. This CDR3 is CASSEWRQGDGYTF. CDR3 coding DNA: TGTGCCAGCAGTGAATGGAGACAGGGTGATGGCTACACCTTC.